The next 6 T cell receptor beta chains were all read from a single sample in a study of OX40 agonist ivuxolimab in advanced cancers. Assay used: immunoSEQ multiplex PCR; TCRdb lists only in-frame clones, some missing. The table records about 44,000 clones, about 93% of them present only once. Sequences were derived from CD4+ or CD8+ T cells sorted from blood, sampled in a trial of the OX40 agonist ivuxolimab. The receptors were gathered from an adult with an advanced solid tumor such as melanoma, head and neck, liver or kidney cancer.

The chain recombines TRBV29-1 with TRBJ2-1; TRBD1 is a possible D gene (5 bases). In germline, CDR1 is SQVTM, CDR2 ANQGSEA. The CDR3 totals 14 residues. V lost 4 bases and J lost 6, with 16 bases in between. CDR3 residues: CSVAGQGNTNEQFF. The DNA of the CDR3 is TGCAGCGTTGCAGGGCAGGGAAACACCAATGAGCAGTTCTTC.

CDR3 DNA: TGCGCCAGCAGCCCGGGACAGCCGGGGGTCCTCTATAATTCACCCCTCCACTTT. Its translation: CASSPGQPGVLYNSPLHF. The chain is built from TRBV5-1 and TRBJ1-6; 7 bases map to TRBD1. The germline CDR1 and CDR2 sequences are SGHRS and YFSETQ. Germline trimming cut 4 bases from V and 3 bases from J; bases unmatched to any gene: 13. The CDR3 spans 18 residues.

The V gene is TRBV5-6, the J gene TRBJ2-7; TRBD1 matches at 11 bases. CDR1 and CDR2 (germline): SGHDT, YYEEEE. Germline trimming cut 4 bases from V and 4 bases from J; bases unmatched to any gene: 4. This CDR3 comprises 14 residues. The DNA of the CDR3 is TGTGCCAGCAGCCCAGGACAGGGGGCTTACGAGCAGTACTTC. It yields the protein CASSPGQGAYEQYF.

CDR3: CASNLGTSGRNEQFF. CDR3 nucleotide sequence: TGTGCCAGCAACTTGGGGACTAGCGGGAGAAATGAGCAGTTCTTC. The chain recombines TRBV27 with TRBJ2-1; 14 bases line up with TRBD2. The J segment lost 7 bases and the V segment lost 7 bases, leaving 6 bases of the junction unmatched. Germline CDR1 and CDR2: MNHEY and SMNVEV (reference sequence). This CDR3 is built from 15 residues.

This rearrangement joins TRBV11-3 to TRBJ1-5; 11 positions agree with TRBD1. After removal of 4 bases from V and 5 bases from J, the junction contained 13 bases not matched to a gene. The CDR3 spans 18 residues. Germline V gene sequence: CDR1 SGHNT, CDR2 YENEEA. The CDR3 here is CASSSPRDRGLVDQPQHF. In DNA form, the CDR3 reads TGTGCCAGCAGCTCACCTAGGGACAGGGGGTTAGTCGATCAGCCCCAGCATTTT.

CDR3 residues: CASRPQGRYGYTF. CDR3 DNA: TGTGCCAGCAGACCACAGGGACGCTATGGCTACACCTTC. The chain carries TRBV27 and TRBJ1-2, with D perhaps TRBD1 (6 bases). The germline V and J ends were trimmed by 6 bases and 4 bases, with 12 bases remaining between them. The CDR3 sequence is 13 residues long. Germline-derived CDR1 and CDR2 are MNHEY and SMNVEV (reference sequence).